A selection of T cell receptor beta chains follows, all from one sample in a study of T cell repertoires in cytomegalovirus infection. TCRdb analysed the reads with MiXCR anew, one entry per CDR3 protein. Counted here are about 68,000 distinct CDR3 sequences, more than 20% occurring once; the ten biggest clones make up roughly 80%. Their specific antigens are unknown. Sequenced input: PBMCs, sequenced either directly or after in vitro stimulation (not recorded which). These TCRs come from a human donor in good health (CMV status not recorded). Some clones in this sample may be carry-over from other donors' samples. The CDR3 runs from the conserved cysteine through the conserved F or W. The D gene is left open where the match is weak. Rows may omit the clone size; those that give it use once, few, many or a size class.

abundance: NA
d_gene: NA
j_gene: TRBJ1-1
v_gene: TRBV11-2
CDR3nt: TGTGCCAGCAGCCCCATCCTTTCTAGTGGCGTGAACACTGAAGCTTTCTTT
CDR3aa: CASSPILSSGVNTEAFF

abundance: many
d_gene: TRBD2
j_gene: TRBJ2-1
v_gene: TRBV7-6
CDR3nt: TGTGCCAGCAGCGCTAGCGGGAGCTCCTACAATGAGCAGTTCTTC
CDR3aa: CASSASGSSYNEQFF

abundance: NA
d_gene: NA
j_gene: TRBJ2-1
v_gene: TRBV6-5
CDR3nt: TGTGCCAGCAGTTATGGGGGCCTGGAGCAGTTCTTC
CDR3aa: CASSYGGLEQFF

abundance: NA
d_gene: NA
j_gene: TRBJ2-5
v_gene: TRBV20-1
CDR3nt: TGCAGTGCGGAGAATCAGGGAACCCAGTACTTC
CDR3aa: CSAENQGTQYF

abundance: NA
d_gene: NA
j_gene: TRBJ2-7
v_gene: TRBV6-6
CDR3nt: TGTGCCAGCAGTGATCGTGGTGGCGAGCAGTACTTC
CDR3aa: CASSDRGGEQYF

abundance: many
d_gene: TRBD2
j_gene: TRBJ2-1
v_gene: TRBV6-6
CDR3nt: TGTGCCAGCAGTACTAGCGGGACCTACAATGAGCAGTTCTTC
CDR3aa: CASSTSGTYNEQFF

abundance: NA
d_gene: NA
j_gene: TRBJ2-3
v_gene: TRBV28
CDR3nt: TGTGCCAGCAGTCGTGGCGGATCTAGCACAGATACGCAGTATTTT
CDR3aa: CASSRGGSSTDTQYF

abundance: many
d_gene: NA
j_gene: TRBJ2-2
v_gene: TRBV7-2
CDR3nt: TGTGCCAGCAGCCCCAGCTCCCTTTGGGGGGACAGTGCGAACACCGGGGAGCTGTTTTTT
CDR3aa: CASSPSSLWGDSANTGELFF

abundance: NA
d_gene: NA
j_gene: TRBJ2-1
v_gene: TRBV20-1
CDR3nt: TGCAGTGCTAGAATCTCCTTCACCAATGAGCAGTTCTTC
CDR3aa: CSARISFTNEQFF

abundance: NA
d_gene: NA
j_gene: TRBJ1-5
v_gene: TRBV6-2/TRBV6-3
CDR3nt: TGTGCCAGCAGCCCATCACTTCTTCGACAGCCCCAGCATTTT
CDR3aa: CASSPSLLRQPQHF

abundance: many
d_gene: NA
j_gene: TRBJ2-5
v_gene: TRBV7-2
CDR3nt: TGTGCCAGCAGAATCATGGGGACGTCTCAAGAGACCCAGTACTTC
CDR3aa: CASRIMGTSQETQYF

abundance: NA
d_gene: TRBD1
j_gene: TRBJ1-1
v_gene: TRBV18
CDR3nt: TGTGCCAGCTCCCGGGACCAGGGGGACACTGAAGCTTTCTTT
CDR3aa: CASSRDQGDTEAFF

abundance: NA
d_gene: TRBD2
j_gene: TRBJ2-7
v_gene: TRBV6-6
CDR3nt: TGTGCCAGCAGCGCCGGGACTAGAACGGGGGAGCAGTACTTC
CDR3aa: CASSAGTRTGEQYF

abundance: NA
d_gene: TRBD1
j_gene: TRBJ2-2
v_gene: TRBV29-1
CDR3nt: TGCAGCGTACGCGGACAGGGGGTGCCCGGGGAGCTGTTTTTT
CDR3aa: CSVRGQGVPGELFF

abundance: NA
d_gene: NA
j_gene: TRBJ1-2
v_gene: TRBV6-1
CDR3nt: TGTGCCAGCACCACCCGGGAAGGGAAAAACTATGGCTACACCTTC
CDR3aa: CASTTREGKNYGYTF

abundance: NA
d_gene: NA
j_gene: TRBJ2-1
v_gene: TRBV5-3
CDR3nt: TGTGCCAGCAGCTTCGGGGGCTACTCCTACAATGAGCAGTTCTTC
CDR3aa: CASSFGGYSYNEQFF

abundance: many
d_gene: NA
j_gene: TRBJ1-2
v_gene: TRBV7-9
CDR3nt: TGTGCCAGCAGCCTAAATCCCACAGGCCGCCCTGGTGGCTACACCTTC
CDR3aa: CASSLNPTGRPGGYTF

abundance: NA
d_gene: TRBD2
j_gene: TRBJ2-5
v_gene: TRBV7-2
CDR3nt: TGTGCCAGCAGCCCCATCCGGACTAGCGGGAGGTCAGAGACCCAGTACTTC
CDR3aa: CASSPIRTSGRSETQYF

abundance: NA
d_gene: TRBD1
j_gene: TRBJ1-2
v_gene: TRBV27
CDR3nt: TGTGCCAGCAGTTCCGGGACAGGGACCTATGGCTACACCTTC
CDR3aa: CASSSGTGTYGYTF

abundance: once
d_gene: TRBD2
j_gene: TRBJ2-1
v_gene: TRBV11-3
CDR3nt: TGTGCCAGCAGCGTCACTAGCGGCTCCTACAATGAGCAGTTCTTC
CDR3aa: CASSVTSGSYNEQFF

abundance: many
d_gene: NA
j_gene: TRBJ2-1
v_gene: TRBV7-2
CDR3nt: TGTGCCAGCAGCTCGACTAGGGGGTCCCACAATGAGCAGTTCTTC
CDR3aa: CASSSTRGSHNEQFF

abundance: few
d_gene: NA
j_gene: TRBJ2-5
v_gene: TRBV6-2/TRBV6-3
CDR3nt: TGTGCCAGCAGACCGACGGGTAGGGAGACCCAGTACTTC
CDR3aa: CASRPTGRETQYF

abundance: many
d_gene: TRBD1
j_gene: TRBJ1-4
v_gene: TRBV7-2
CDR3nt: TGTGCCAGCAGCTTACGGTCCGGGACAGACGAAAAACTGTTTTTT
CDR3aa: CASSLRSGTDEKLFF

abundance: NA
d_gene: NA
j_gene: TRBJ2-1
v_gene: TRBV9
CDR3nt: TGTGCCAGCAGCGTAGCGGGAAACAATGAGCAGTTCTTC
CDR3aa: CASSVAGNNEQFF

abundance: NA
d_gene: TRBD1
j_gene: TRBJ1-1
v_gene: TRBV7-9
CDR3nt: TGTGCCAGCAGCTATAATCCCGGGACAGGGACTGAAGCTTTCTTT
CDR3aa: CASSYNPGTGTEAFF

abundance: many
d_gene: TRBD1
j_gene: TRBJ1-2
v_gene: TRBV7-9
CDR3nt: TGTGCCAGCAGCCAGGACAGGGGTGAACTAAACTATGGCTACACCTTC
CDR3aa: CASSQDRGELNYGYTF

abundance: NA
d_gene: TRBD2
j_gene: TRBJ2-3
v_gene: TRBV20-1
CDR3nt: TGCAGTGCTAGCGTACGTCGGGACCGCGGGGGAACAGATACGCAGTATTTT
CDR3aa: CSASVRRDRGGTDTQYF

abundance: few
d_gene: NA
j_gene: TRBJ1-1
v_gene: TRBV20-1
CDR3nt: TGCAGTGCTAGAAACCAACCAACAGCGAACACTGAAGCTTTCTTT
CDR3aa: CSARNQPTANTEAFF

abundance: many
d_gene: TRBD1
j_gene: TRBJ1-3
v_gene: TRBV12-3/TRBV12-4
CDR3nt: TGTGCCAGCAGCTTGGGACAGGAACACTCTGGAAACACCATATATTTT
CDR3aa: CASSLGQEHSGNTIYF

abundance: NA
d_gene: NA
j_gene: TRBJ2-3
v_gene: TRBV2
CDR3nt: TGTGCCAGCAGCACAGAAGGACCCGATACGCAGTATTTT
CDR3aa: CASSTEGPDTQYF

abundance: NA
d_gene: NA
j_gene: TRBJ1-1
v_gene: TRBV5-6
CDR3nt: TGTGCCAGCAGCTACCTGACCCGCAGGACGAACACTGAAGCTTTCTTT
CDR3aa: CASSYLTRRTNTEAFF

abundance: NA
d_gene: TRBD1
j_gene: TRBJ1-2
v_gene: TRBV6-6
CDR3nt: TGTGCCAGCAGACAAGCGGACAGGGCCTATGGCTACACCTTC
CDR3aa: CASRQADRAYGYTF

abundance: NA
d_gene: NA
j_gene: TRBJ2-5
v_gene: TRBV20-1
CDR3nt: TGCAGTGCTGAAACCCCCCAGGGATGGGGTCCGGGGACCCAGTACTTC
CDR3aa: CSAETPQGWGPGTQYF

abundance: NA
d_gene: TRBD1
j_gene: TRBJ1-5
v_gene: TRBV20-1
CDR3nt: TGCAGTGCTACCGAAACAGGGGACCAGCGGGCTCAGCCCCAGCATTTT
CDR3aa: CSATETGDQRAQPQHF

abundance: NA
d_gene: NA
j_gene: TRBJ2-1
v_gene: TRBV7-6
CDR3nt: TGTGCCAGCAGCCGCACCCTGGGGCTCAACAATGAGCAGTTCTTC
CDR3aa: CASSRTLGLNNEQFF

abundance: few
d_gene: NA
j_gene: TRBJ1-5
v_gene: TRBV12-3/TRBV12-4
CDR3nt: TGTGCCAGCAGTTCGCGGGTGGGGGGACCCAATCAGCCCCAGCATTTT
CDR3aa: CASSSRVGGPNQPQHF

abundance: NA
d_gene: NA
j_gene: TRBJ2-3
v_gene: TRBV7-9
CDR3nt: TGTGCCAGCAGCCGCGATACAGATACGCAGTATTTT
CDR3aa: CASSRDTDTQYF

abundance: many
d_gene: TRBD2
j_gene: TRBJ2-5
v_gene: TRBV12-3/TRBV12-4
CDR3nt: TGTGCCAGCAAACGGACTAGATTGGAGACCCAGTACTTC
CDR3aa: CASKRTRLETQYF

abundance: few
d_gene: TRBD1
j_gene: TRBJ2-7
v_gene: TRBV7-2
CDR3nt: TGTGCCAGCAGCCGGCACAGGGGAAAAGGGTCCTACGAGCAGTACTTC
CDR3aa: CASSRHRGKGSYEQYF

abundance: NA
d_gene: NA
j_gene: TRBJ2-5
v_gene: TRBV3-1
CDR3nt: TGTGCCAGCAGCCAAGTCGACACACCCCAAGAGACCCAGTACTTC
CDR3aa: CASSQVDTPQETQYF

abundance: many
d_gene: NA
j_gene: TRBJ2-2
v_gene: TRBV4-3
CDR3nt: TGCGCCAGCAGCCTTTCCTATCGAACCTTCACCGGGGAGCTGTTTTTT
CDR3aa: CASSLSYRTFTGELFF

abundance: many
d_gene: NA
j_gene: TRBJ1-6
v_gene: TRBV7-2
CDR3nt: TGTGCCAGCAGCCTGCTGGACATCCCCTATAATTCACCCCTCCACTTT
CDR3aa: CASSLLDIPYNSPLHF

abundance: NA
d_gene: NA
j_gene: TRBJ2-1
v_gene: TRBV20-1
CDR3nt: TGCAGTGCTAGAGCCACGACCTTTTTTTTCTTCAATGAGCAGTTCTTC
CDR3aa: CSARATTFFFFNEQFF

abundance: many
d_gene: NA
j_gene: TRBJ2-5
v_gene: TRBV11-2
CDR3nt: TGTGCCAGCGGACCATCGGGGGCTAGCGGCCAAGAGACCCAGTACTTC
CDR3aa: CASGPSGASGQETQYF

abundance: few
d_gene: NA
j_gene: TRBJ1-5
v_gene: TRBV4-1
CDR3nt: TGCGCCAGCAGCCAATCACAAGGCCGTCAGCCCCAGCATTTT
CDR3aa: CASSQSQGRQPQHF

abundance: NA
d_gene: NA
j_gene: TRBJ2-3
v_gene: TRBV6-2/TRBV6-3
CDR3nt: TGTGCCAGCAGTTCCCGCGTCACAGATACGCAGTATTTT
CDR3aa: CASSSRVTDTQYF

abundance: many
d_gene: NA
j_gene: TRBJ1-3
v_gene: TRBV7-2
CDR3nt: TGTGCCAGCAGCCCGGGAGGGGGATCGGCTGGAAACACCATATATTTT
CDR3aa: CASSPGGGSAGNTIYF

abundance: many
d_gene: NA
j_gene: TRBJ2-2
v_gene: TRBV6-5
CDR3nt: TGTGCCAGCAGTTACTCTCGGGCTTCGACCCAGGAGCTGTTTTTT
CDR3aa: CASSYSRASTQELFF

abundance: NA
d_gene: TRBD1
j_gene: TRBJ1-2
v_gene: TRBV20-1
CDR3nt: TGCAGTGCTAGAGACGCCAACTTTAAGACAGGGCAAGGCTACACCTTC
CDR3aa: CSARDANFKTGQGYTF

abundance: many
d_gene: TRBD2
j_gene: TRBJ2-1
v_gene: TRBV7-2
CDR3nt: TGTGCCAGCAGCTTTCCCCGAGAGAGACTAGCGAAAACCTACAATGAGCAGTTCTTC
CDR3aa: CASSFPRERLAKTYNEQFF

abundance: few
d_gene: NA
j_gene: TRBJ1-1
v_gene: TRBV4-1
CDR3nt: TGCGCCAGCAGCCAAGATCTGGGGAACACTGAAGCTTTCTTT
CDR3aa: CASSQDLGNTEAFF

abundance: NA
d_gene: TRBD2
j_gene: TRBJ2-1
v_gene: TRBV7-9
CDR3nt: TGTGCCAGCAGTTCCAGACTAGCGGGAGTCGGTGAGCAGTTCTTC
CDR3aa: CASSSRLAGVGEQFF

abundance: few
d_gene: NA
j_gene: TRBJ2-3
v_gene: TRBV7-8
CDR3nt: TGTGCCAGCAGGTTAGGAGGATTCACAGATACGCAGTATTTT
CDR3aa: CASRLGGFTDTQYF

abundance: few
d_gene: TRBD2
j_gene: TRBJ2-5
v_gene: TRBV12-3/TRBV12-4
CDR3nt: TGTGCCAGCAGTAACCAGCGGGAGGGCCTGGTAAAGACCCAGTACTTC
CDR3aa: CASSNQREGLVKTQYF

abundance: few
d_gene: NA
j_gene: TRBJ2-4
v_gene: TRBV20-1
CDR3nt: TGCAGTGCTAGACCAGTAGCCAAAAACATTCAGTACTTC
CDR3aa: CSARPVAKNIQYF